Detailed here is one T cell receptor (beta chain). Its antigen target is currently unknown. Base qualities were left out, and no much larger clone turns up one base away. Receptor libraries were prepared by the immunoSEQ multiplex PCR assay. Held by TCRdb, this immuneACCESS table contains in-frame sequences only and omits some clones. Under half of the omission traces to an unresolved V gene where checked; the cause of the rest is unknown. The sample table lists about 75,000 clones, about 93% of them with a count of one. 0.43% of the sample rests with the top ten. This record comes from a study of T cell changes during pregnancy in multiple sclerosis (dated by TCRdb to between 2018 and 2021). Background for the entire study: The study examined how the T cell repertoire changed over the course of pregnancy in women with multiple sclerosis.

The CDR3 contains 16 residues, cysteine and phenylalanine counted. The kept DNA is CDR3 alone, 48 bases in frame from the first base. Taken from the germline V gene, the CDR1 and CDR2 loops are SGHTA and FQGNSA. V is cut back by 5 bases and J by 9 bases, with 16 bases in the junction unmatched. The rearranged chain carries TRBV7-2 and TRBJ2-7; 10 bases in between match TRBD2. The sequencing used CD4+ T cells from peripheral blood mononuclear cells, collected before pregnancy. This TCR derives from a female donor with multiple sclerosis, enrolled in a pregnancy study. At the DNA level, the sequence is TGTGCCAGCAGCCCTGGCGGGCTAGCGGGAGTTAACGGGCAGTACTTC. The resulting protein is CASSPGGLAGVNGQYF.